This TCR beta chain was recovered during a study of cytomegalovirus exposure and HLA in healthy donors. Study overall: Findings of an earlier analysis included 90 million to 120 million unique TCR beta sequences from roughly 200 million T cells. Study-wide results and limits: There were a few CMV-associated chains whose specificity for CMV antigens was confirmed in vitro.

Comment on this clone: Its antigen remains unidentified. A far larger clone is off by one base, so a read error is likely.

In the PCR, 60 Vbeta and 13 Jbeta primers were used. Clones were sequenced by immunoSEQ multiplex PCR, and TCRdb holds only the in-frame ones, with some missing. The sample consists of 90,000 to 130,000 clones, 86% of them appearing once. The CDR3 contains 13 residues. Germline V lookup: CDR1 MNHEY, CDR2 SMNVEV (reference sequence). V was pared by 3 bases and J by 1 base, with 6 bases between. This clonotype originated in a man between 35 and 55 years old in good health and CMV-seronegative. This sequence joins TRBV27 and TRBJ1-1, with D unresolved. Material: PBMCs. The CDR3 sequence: CASSFTANTEAFF. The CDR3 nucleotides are TGTGCCAGCAGTTTTACAGCGAACACTGAAGCTTTCTTT.